These T cell receptor beta chains were read from a single sample in a study of cytomegalovirus exposure and HLA in healthy donors. Clones were sequenced by immunoSEQ multiplex PCR, and TCRdb holds only the in-frame ones, with some missing. Of approximately 240,000 clones in the sample, about 93% were seen once. Specimen: PBMCs. The source is a woman aged 18-30 years in good health and CMV-seronegative. CDR3s include the opening cysteine and the closing phenylalanine or tryptophan.

CDR3aa: CASKAGAPSYEQYF
j_gene: TRBJ2-7
v_gene: TRBV28

CDR3aa: CASSIWGQGLADGELFF
j_gene: TRBJ2-2
v_gene: TRBV19

CDR3aa: CAWTKGRREAFF
j_gene: TRBJ1-1
v_gene: TRBV30

CDR3aa: CASSQGTGEQPQHF
j_gene: TRBJ1-5
v_gene: TRBV4-1

CDR3aa: CASSRGGVETQYF
j_gene: TRBJ2-5
v_gene: TRBV7-2

CDR3aa: CASSKPGVNGYTF
j_gene: TRBJ1-2
v_gene: TRBV6-6

CDR3aa: CASSDDPLAEKNTGELFF
j_gene: TRBJ2-2
v_gene: TRBV2

CDR3aa: CATSTRQGLAWRGIPYEQYF
j_gene: TRBJ2-7
v_gene: TRBV15

CDR3aa: CASSVKSNTEAFF
j_gene: TRBJ1-1
v_gene: TRBV6-1

CDR3aa: CSAGRGGEQFF
j_gene: TRBJ2-1
v_gene: TRBV20-1

CDR3aa: CAWSVGQGVTQYF
j_gene: TRBJ2-5
v_gene: TRBV30

CDR3aa: CSGLSTDTQYF
j_gene: TRBJ2-3
v_gene: TRBV29-1

CDR3aa: CASSLAGGPYEQYF
j_gene: TRBJ2-7
v_gene: TRBV11-2

CDR3aa: CASSSSGLPYEQYF
j_gene: TRBJ2-7
v_gene: TRBV5-6

CDR3aa: CASTPGGNQETQYF
j_gene: TRBJ2-5
v_gene: TRBV27

CDR3aa: CASSLKPGLAGGTNTGELFF
j_gene: TRBJ2-2
v_gene: TRBV5-1

CDR3aa: CASRPSGRGETQYF
j_gene: TRBJ2-5
v_gene: TRBV6-5

CDR3aa: CASSVGLSGNEQFF
j_gene: TRBJ2-1
v_gene: TRBV5-4

CDR3aa: CASSDSRPIQAFF
j_gene: TRBJ1-1
v_gene: TRBV6-4

CDR3aa: CASSPTSGSTDTQYF
j_gene: TRBJ2-3
v_gene: TRBV6-1

CDR3aa: CASRGSGRLTYEQYF
j_gene: TRBJ2-7
v_gene: TRBV2

CDR3aa: CAIAMGAVRGYTF
j_gene: TRBJ1-2
v_gene: TRBV28

CDR3aa: CSVEPGDRGPTDTQYF
j_gene: TRBJ2-3
v_gene: TRBV29-1

CDR3aa: CASSYPWGLDYGYTF
j_gene: TRBJ1-2
v_gene: TRBV6-6

CDR3aa: CASSQARTGSGEKLFF
j_gene: TRBJ1-4
v_gene: TRBV4-2

CDR3aa: CASSKTTNEKLFF
j_gene: TRBJ1-4
v_gene: TRBV6-4

CDR3aa: CASRRTVNQPQHF
j_gene: TRBJ1-5
v_gene: TRBV6-5

CDR3aa: CASSFERTYEQYF
j_gene: TRBJ2-7
v_gene: TRBV7-9

CDR3aa: CASSFTSGRTDTQYF
j_gene: TRBJ2-3
v_gene: TRBV5-1

CDR3aa: CASSMDRVGNEQFF
j_gene: TRBJ2-1
v_gene: TRBV19

CDR3aa: CASSKDRGSSNQPQHF
j_gene: TRBJ1-5
v_gene: TRBV5-6

CDR3aa: CASSMGLDYEQYF
j_gene: TRBJ2-7
v_gene: TRBV19

CDR3aa: CASSLSPTAQGKYGYTF
j_gene: TRBJ1-2
v_gene: TRBV5-1

CDR3aa: CASSLNGGRYNEQFF
j_gene: TRBJ2-1
v_gene: TRBV19

CDR3aa: CASSLGGMWKTEAFF
j_gene: TRBJ1-1
v_gene: TRBV5-8

CDR3aa: CASSLRSGTAFF
j_gene: TRBJ1-1
v_gene: TRBV6-6

CDR3aa: CASTPRTDNQPQHF
j_gene: TRBJ1-5
v_gene: TRBV19

CDR3aa: CASSITAGVGADTQYF
j_gene: TRBJ2-3
v_gene: TRBV19

CDR3aa: CASRTSGPYTDTQYF
j_gene: TRBJ2-3
v_gene: TRBV19

CDR3aa: CASSLGRLAEETQYF
j_gene: TRBJ2-5
v_gene: TRBV11-2

CDR3aa: CASSLFGQGADTQYF
j_gene: TRBJ2-3
v_gene: TRBV11-2

CDR3aa: CASTHDPPKREKLFF
j_gene: TRBJ1-4
v_gene: TRBV28

CDR3aa: CASSSGLAGVAGELFF
j_gene: TRBJ2-2
v_gene: TRBV4-1

CDR3aa: CASSLVSAREQYF
j_gene: TRBJ2-7
v_gene: TRBV5-6

CDR3aa: CAWRTPGRGLPMSEQFF
j_gene: TRBJ2-1
v_gene: TRBV30

CDR3aa: CASSEGLPGTSETNEQFF
j_gene: TRBJ2-1
v_gene: TRBV2

CDR3aa: CASSPAGTSLREQYF
j_gene: TRBJ2-7
v_gene: TRBV11-2

CDR3aa: CASSEQGSYEQYF
j_gene: TRBJ2-7
v_gene: TRBV25-1

CDR3aa: CAWSVLRGGNYEQYF
j_gene: TRBJ2-7
v_gene: TRBV30

CDR3aa: CASSLGGRAEAFF
j_gene: TRBJ1-1
v_gene: TRBV5-1

CDR3aa: CASSSPAGRANTEAFF
j_gene: TRBJ1-1
v_gene: TRBV27

CDR3aa: CASSPHPADSVTQYF
j_gene: TRBJ2-5
v_gene: TRBV9

CDR3aa: CASSLGSSGNQETQYF
j_gene: TRBJ2-5
v_gene: TRBV5-1

CDR3aa: CASSDYWGGPNQPQHF
j_gene: TRBJ1-5
v_gene: TRBV6-1

CDR3aa: CASSSQTGPSYEQYF
j_gene: TRBJ2-7
v_gene: TRBV5-1